This T cell receptor (beta chain) was observed in a study of blood T cell repertoires in COVID-19. This clone came up a few times. Measured with immunoSEQ multiplex PCR; TCRdb has only the in-frame clones, and not every one. The sample includes about 240,000 clones, roughly 80% of them seen just once. CDR1 and CDR2 from the germline V gene are SGHTA and FQGTGA. J was trimmed by 7 bases and V by 1 base; bases with no gene match: 6. CDR3 size: 15 residues. Sequenced sample: peripheral blood. V usage is TRBV7-3 and J usage is TRBJ1-1, with 10 bases that match TRBD1. This sequence originates from a woman aged 55-69 years with active or convalescent COVID-19. For the CDR3, the DNA is TGTGCCAGCAGCTTAAGGGACAGGGGAGTGGGTGAAGCTTTCTTT. Amino acids: CASSLRDRGVGEAFF. Supplemented by reference TRBV7-3 and TRBJ1-1, the full variable domain reads GAGVSQTPSNKVTEKGKYVELRCDPISGHTALYWYRQSLGQGPEFLIYFQGTGAADDSGLPNDRFFAVRPEGSVSTLKIQRTERGDSAVYLCASSLRDRGVGEAFFGQGTRLTVV.